One sample yielded the 30 T cell receptor beta chains listed below, sequenced in a study of shared clonotypes between healthy human individuals (TCRdb year 2020). The method behind the library was the immunoSEQ multiplex PCR assay. Drawn from immuneACCESS, this table holds only the in-frame rearrangements with V and J called that TCRdb kept. Clones are partly lost; checked studies trace under half to an unresolved V gene and leave the rest unexplained. The sample table holds 450,000 to 500,000 clones, of which approximately 78% were seen once. The ten largest make up 12% of the sample. The sample taken for sequencing was PBMCs. The receptors shown here come from a woman aged 40 to 50 in good health. Some clones in this sample may be carry-over from other donors' samples.

V and J are TRBV6-5 and TRBJ2-3; 8 nucleotides match TRBD2. V shed 6 bases and J 2 bases; nucleotides not matched to a gene: 7. The CDR3 has 15 amino acids. Germline CDR1 MNHEY, CDR2 SVGAGI. The DNA of the CDR3 is TGTGCCAGCAGGCGGACTAGCAGGTTCACAGATACGCAGTATTTT. This encodes CASRRTSRFTDTQYF.

CDR3 protein: CASSEASGYQETQYF. CDR3 DNA: TGTGCCAGCAGTGAAGCGTCGGGCTACCAAGAGACCCAGTACTTC. The rearrangement uses TRBV6-1 and TRBJ2-5; no firm D call. CDR3 length: 15 amino acids. CDR1 MNHNS and CDR2 SASEGT come from the germline V gene. V shed 0 bases and J shed 0 bases, with 8 bases lying between them.

CDR3 protein: CASSRGQGFEKLFF. CDR3 nucleotides: TGTGCCAGCAGCCGTGGACAGGGTTTCGAAAAACTGTTTTTT. V is TRBV28 and J is TRBJ1-4, with TRBD1 matching over 8 bases. This CDR3 has 14 amino acids. CDR1 and CDR2 (germline): MDHEN, SYDVKM. Trimming removed 6 bases from V and 8 bases from J; junction bases left unmatched: 8.

The rearrangement uses TRBV7-9 and TRBJ2-1; TRBD1 is a possible D gene (5 bases). The V and J ends lost 0 bases and 8 bases respectively, with 8 bases between them. Germline lookup yields CDR1 SEHNR and CDR2 FQNEAQ (reference sequence). This CDR3 spans 13 amino acids. CDR3 nucleotide sequence: TGTGCCAGCAGCTTAGCGGTGGGGCATGAGCAGTTCTTC. Its translation is CASSLAVGHEQFF. Full variable domain (remainder filled in from reference TRBV7-9 and TRBJ2-1): DTGVSQNPRHKITKRGQNVTFRCDPISEHNRLYWYRQTLGQGPEFLTYFQNEAQLEKSRLLSDRFSAERPKGSFSTLEIQRTEQGDSAMYLCASSLAVGHEQFFGPGTRLTVL.

This sequence joins TRBV9 and TRBJ2-3; no clear D gene. Trimming left V 0 bases short and J 14 bases short, with 10 bases between. Germline assignment: CDR1 SGDLS and CDR2 YYNGEE. The length of the CDR3 is 11 residues. The CDR3 DNA reads TGTGCCAGCAGCGTAGAAGGCCCGCTGTATTTT. Translated: CASSVEGPLYF. Supplemented by reference TRBV9 and TRBJ2-3, the full variable domain reads DSGVTQTPKHLITATGQRVTLRCSPRSGDLSVYWYQQSLDQGLQFLIQYYNGEERAKGNILERFSAQQFPDLHSELNLSSLELGDSALYFCASSVEGPLYFGPGTRLTVL.

The chain has TRBV7-8 and TRBJ2-5; no reliable D call. The V and J ends lost 1 base and 5 bases respectively, with 11 bases between them. The CDR3 has 14 amino acids. CDR1 SGHVS and CDR2 FQNEAQ come from the germline V gene. The DNA of the CDR3 is TGTGCCAGCAGCTTAGTTGAGGAACAGGAGACCCAGTACTTC. It yields the protein CASSLVEEQETQYF. The complete variable domain, with remaining parts taken from reference TRBV7-8 and TRBJ2-5, reads GAGVSQSPRYKVAKRGQDVALRCDPISGHVSLFWYQQALGQGPEFLTYFQNEAQLDKSGLPSDRFFAERPEGSVSTLKIQRTQQEDSAVYLCASSLVEEQETQYFGPGTRLLVL.

The chain couples TRBV30 to TRBJ2-7; D gene ambiguous. The CDR3 is 12 amino acids. Deletions cut 1 base from V and 1 base from J, with 5 bases between. Germline V gene sequence: CDR1 GTSNPN, CDR2 SVGIG (reference sequence). CDR3 coding DNA: TGTGCCTGGAGTGACGTTTCCTACGAGCAGTACTTC. It yields the protein CAWSDVSYEQYF.

This clone was counted a few times. CDR3 amino acids: CASRQGLGTDTQYF. The CDR3, as DNA: TGTGCCAGCAGACAAGGACTAGGCACAGATACGCAGTATTTT. The J gene is TRBJ2-3, the V gene TRBV6-1, with 7 bases lining up with TRBD2. The CDR3 has 14 amino acids. Per the germline V gene, CDR1 is MNHNS and CDR2 is SASEGT. V trimming: 6 bases; J trimming: 1 base; junction bases outside the gene matches: 4.

V gene TRBV2 combines with J gene TRBJ2-1; no clear D gene. With 6 bases removed from V and 4 bases from J, the gap between germline ends came to 13 bases. CDR1 and CDR2 (germline): SNHLY, FYNNEI. This CDR3 has 14 amino acids. The CDR3 here is CASSARTVYNEQFF. The CDR3 DNA reads TGTGCCAGCAGCGCCCGGACCGTGTACAATGAGCAGTTCTTC.

Notes on this clone: The CDR3 does not end in the conserved phenylalanine or tryptophan, so this is likely a read error. This rearrangement joins TRBV28 to TRBJ1-1; weak D call: TRBD1 (6 bases). Per the germline V gene, CDR1 is MDHEN and CDR2 is SYDVKM. This CDR3 has 15 amino acids. The V gene lost 6 bases and the J gene lost 4 bases, with 18 bases spanning the gap. CDR3 DNA: TGTGCCAGCAGCCCCGGGACAAGACACTCCACTGAAGCTTTCCTT. It encodes CASSPGTRHSTEAFL.

In the case of this clone: An end of the junction does not agree with germline; a read error may underlie this. The chain has TRBV7-7 and TRBJ2-7; no firm D call. CDR1 and CDR2 (germline): SSHAT, FNYEAQ (reference sequence). CDR3 length equals 13 residues. The CDR3 bases are TGTGCTAGCAGCTTTGGCCCCAAATACGAGCAGTACTTC. Translated: CASSFGPKYEQYF.

This chain connects TRBV15 to TRBJ1-4; D is ambiguous. The CDR3 is made up of 15 amino acids. Germline CDR1 is LNHNV and CDR2 is YYDKDF (reference sequence). The V end lost 1 base, the J end lost 0 bases, and 6 bases lay between the germline ends. The CDR3 spells CATSRAAATNEKLFF. The DNA of the CDR3 is TGTGCCACCAGCAGAGCGGCGGCAACTAATGAAAAACTGTTTTTT.

Regarding this clone: The sample has other DNA sequences that encode this CDR3 too. The V and J genes are TRBV10-1 and TRBJ1-1; unclear D gene. Trimming left V 4 bases short and J 0 bases short, with 3 bases between. Per germline, CDR1 WNHNN and CDR2 SYGVQD (reference sequence). The CDR3 is made up of 12 amino acids. The DNA of the CDR3 is TGCGCCAGCAGTGGCTTGAACACTGAAGCTTTCTTT. It yields the protein CASSGLNTEAFF.

About this clone: The likely explanation is a read error, given a far larger clone one base away. The chain links TRBV6-5 to TRBJ1-1; the match to TRBD1 covers 9 bases. The ends lost 8 bases at V and 6 bases at J; junction bases unmatched: 4. CDR3 length equals 12 residues. The germline V gene has CDR1 MNHEY and CDR2 SVGAGI. The CDR3 nucleotides read TGTGCCAGCCGACAGGGGGGCGCTGAAGCTTTCTTT. Its protein product is CASRQGGAEAFF.

V is TRBV7-6 and J is TRBJ2-3, with 9 bases aligning to TRBD1. Germline trimming cut 5 bases from V and 1 base from J; bases unmatched to any gene: 7. The germline V gene encodes CDR1 SGHVS and CDR2 FNYEAQ. CDR3 length: 16 residues. The DNA of the CDR3 is TGTGCCAGCAGCCCTAGACGGGACAGGGGCACAGATACGCAGTATTTT. This encodes CASSPRRDRGTDTQYF.

This sequence joins TRBV27 and TRBJ2-1, with D maybe TRBD2 (6 bases). Germline CDR1 and CDR2: MNHEY and SMNVEV (reference sequence). CDR3 size: 15 residues. V shed 4 bases and J shed 4 bases, with 14 bases lying between them. CDR3 DNA: TGTGCCAGCAGTTCAAGCGGGTGGGGGTACAATGAGCAGTTCTTC. It codes for CASSSSGWGYNEQFF.

Here the CDR3 DNA reads TGTGCCAGCAGCTTAAGACTAGCGGGAGGGTTCACAGATACGCAGTATTTT. Protein product: CASSLRLAGGFTDTQYF. The chain couples TRBV11-2 to TRBJ2-3, with 14 bases lining up with TRBD2. Trimming at V came to 2 bases and at J to 2 bases, leaving 3 bases not matched to a gene. There are 17 residues in the CDR3. CDR1 is SGHAT, CDR2 FQNNGV, per germline.

Worth noting for this clone: A clone one base away is much larger, so this may be a read error. Distinct nucleotide sequences in the sample also encode this CDR3. V gene TRBV7-2 combines with J gene TRBJ2-5; 8 nucleotides agree with TRBD2. Germline V lookup: CDR1 SGHTA, CDR2 FQGNSA. The length of the CDR3 is 15 residues. For the CDR3, the DNA is TGTGCTAGCAGCCCCCGGACTAGCTCTGGTGGGACCCAGTACTTC. This encodes CASSPRTSSGGTQYF.

J is TRBJ1-2 and V is TRBV6-5; D remains ambiguous. V lost 6 bases and J 5 bases, leaving 13 bases between the germline ends. The CDR3 runs 13 residues. The V gene's germline CDR1 is MNHEY and CDR2 SVGAGI. This CDR3 reads CASRPDGEYGYTF. The CDR3 region has the DNA TGTGCCAGCAGGCCGGACGGGGAGTATGGCTACACCTTC.

The sample holds one count of this clone. The chain joins TRBV7-6 to TRBJ1-4; the D gene is possibly TRBD1 (5 bases). The germline gives CDR1 SGHVS, CDR2 FNYEAQ. Deletions cut 4 bases from V and 0 bases from J, with 15 bases between. The CDR3 is 17 residues long. Written as DNA, the CDR3 is TGTGCCAGCAGCTCCAGGGCTTCTAAACCAACTAATGAAAAACTGTTTTTT. Translation gives CASSSRASKPTNEKLFF.

This clone has only a few counts. The chain employs TRBV6-1 and TRBJ2-7, with D possibly called TRBD1 or TRBD2 (5 bases each). The CDR3 sequence is 15 residues long. V shed 2 bases and J shed 2 bases, with 13 bases lying between them. Germline assignment: CDR1 MNHNS and CDR2 SASEGT. The CDR3 DNA sequence: TGTGCCAGCAGTGAATTGGGGGACGGGGCCTACGAGCAGTACTTC. Encoded protein: CASSELGDGAYEQYF.

This clone has at least ten counts. This sequence joins TRBV15 and TRBJ1-1; TRBD1 aligns across 8 bases. The CDR3 is 15 residues long. V lost 1 base, J lost 4 bases, and 5 bases stayed unmatched. CDR1 LNHNV and CDR2 YYDKDF come from the germline V gene (reference sequence). The DNA of the CDR3 is TGTGCCACCAGCAGAGGGACAGGGTATTTCACTGAAGCTTTCTTT. Protein product: CATSRGTGYFTEAFF.

The gene calls are TRBV7-6 and TRBJ2-7; a possible D gene is TRBD1 (6 bases). Germline CDR1 and CDR2: SGHVS and FNYEAQ. CDR3 length: 13 amino acids. V was trimmed by 1 base and J by 6 bases, leaving 10 bases between them. This chain's CDR3 is CASSLVEDSEQYF. The CDR3, as DNA: TGTGCCAGCAGCTTAGTAGAGGACAGCGAGCAGTACTTC.

This sequence joins TRBV6-5 and TRBJ1-2; 11 bases match TRBD1. In germline, CDR1 is MNHEY, CDR2 SVGAGI. The length of the CDR3 is 16 residues. V was pared by 4 bases and J by 5 bases, with 9 bases of the junction left unmatched. The CDR3 DNA reads TGTGCCAGCAGTTTGGACAGGGGGCTTTATCCGTATGGCTACACCTTC. Translating gives CASSLDRGLYPYGYTF.

This chain links TRBV19 with TRBJ1-5; weak D call: TRBD1 (5 bases). Between the trimmed V and J ends, which lost 4 bases and 2 bases, there was a span of 18 bases. The CDR3 contains 17 residues. Germline V gives CDR1 LNHDA, CDR2 SQIVND (reference sequence). DNA of the CDR3: TGTGCCAGTAGTAGGGGACGGGAAGGCATTCGCAATCAGCCCCAGCATTTT. As protein: CASSRGREGIRNQPQHF.

The chain links TRBV19 to TRBJ2-3, with D tentatively TRBD2 (6 bases). The V end was cut by 0 bases, the J end by 7 bases, with 17 bases between. Germline V gene sequence: CDR1 LNHDA, CDR2 SQIVND (reference sequence). The CDR3 is made up of 16 amino acids. The CDR3 DNA follows: TGTGCCAGTAGTATAGATCTAGCACCGGAGGGGAATACGCAGTATTTT. Amino acids: CASSIDLAPEGNTQYF.

The gene calls are TRBV5-1 and TRBJ2-5; D not resolved. Trimming took off 0 bases at V and 1 base at J, with 10 bases between the two ends. The CDR3 sequence is 15 residues long. Looked up from germline, CDR1 is SGHRS and CDR2 is YFSETQ. In DNA form, the CDR3 reads TGCGCCAGCAGCTTGGCTTTGAGAGCCCAAGAGACCCAGTACTTC. Translation gives CASSLALRAQETQYF.

The chain carries TRBV10-1 and TRBJ2-7; D ambiguous. Trimming took 2 bases from V and 9 from J, leaving 14 bases between them. The CDR3 has 13 amino acids. Germline values: CDR1 WNHNN, CDR2 SYGVQD (reference sequence). The CDR3 sequence is CASSEEQTSVQYF. Here the CDR3 DNA reads TGCGCCAGCAGTGAGGAACAAACCTCGGTGCAGTACTTC.

This clone was counted a few times. This sequence joins TRBV6-1 and TRBJ1-1; D not resolved. The CDR3 totals 12 residues. Germline CDR1 MNHNS, CDR2 SASEGT. Trimming removed 3 bases at V and 0 bases at J, with 2 bases between. The CDR3 coding sequence is TGTGCCAGCAGTGAGATGAACACTGAAGCTTTCTTT. Residues: CASSEMNTEAFF.

The rearrangement joins TRBV7-9 to TRBJ1-5; D gene uncertain. Per germline, CDR1 SEHNR and CDR2 FQNEAQ (reference sequence). V gave up 3 bases and J gave up 2 bases, with 11 bases separating them. The length of the CDR3 is 15 residues. This CDR3 reads CASSFAGRGNQPQHF. The CDR3 nucleotides are TGTGCCAGCAGCTTTGCGGGGAGGGGCAATCAGCCCCAGCATTTT.